This is a list of T cell receptor beta chains from one sample in a study of blood T cell repertoires in COVID-19. The method was immunoSEQ multiplex PCR; TCRdb's version includes in-frame clones alone and lacks a portion of them. Among about 180,000 clones, less than 85% were seen once, and the ten largest hold approximately 7.3%. Sequenced material: peripheral blood. The receptors were sampled from a human donor in a cohort sampled during active COVID-19. CDR3s include the opening cysteine and the closing phenylalanine or tryptophan. Fields, in order: V gene, D gene, clone size, J gene, CDR3 protein, CDR3 DNA. The D gene is left open where the match is weak. Expanded clones get a size class; other rows say once, few or many, or leave the size out.

v_gene: TRBV15
d_gene: .
abundance: .
j_gene: TRBJ1-6
CDR3aa: CATSRDHGVGNSPLHF
CDR3nt: TGTGCCACCAGCAGAGATCATGGAGTTGGGAATTCACCCCTCCACTTT

v_gene: TRBV5-8
d_gene: TRBD1
abundance: .
j_gene: TRBJ2-7
CDR3aa: CASSPTGQVPSYEQYF
CDR3nt: TGTGCCAGCAGCCCGACCGGACAGGTTCCCTCCTACGAGCAGTACTTC

v_gene: TRBV29-1
d_gene: .
abundance: few
j_gene: TRBJ1-2
CDR3aa: CSVGPDRGGYTF
CDR3nt: TGCAGCGTTGGGCCGGATCGAGGGGGCTACACCTTC

v_gene: TRBV6-5
d_gene: .
abundance: .
j_gene: TRBJ1-1
CDR3aa: CASSLGARTEAFF
CDR3nt: TGTGCCAGCAGTCTCGGTGCGAGGACTGAAGCTTTCTTT

v_gene: TRBV20-1
d_gene: .
abundance: few
j_gene: TRBJ1-1
CDR3aa: CSASGDTEAFF
CDR3nt: TGCAGTGCTTCGGGGGACACTGAAGCTTTCTTT

v_gene: TRBV5-1
d_gene: .
abundance: .
j_gene: TRBJ2-3
CDR3aa: CASSLASGSTDTQYF
CDR3nt: TGCGCCAGCAGCTTGGCCAGCGGCAGCACAGATACGCAGTATTTT

v_gene: TRBV7-2
d_gene: .
abundance: .
j_gene: TRBJ1-2
CDR3aa: CASSPSGGANYGYTF
CDR3nt: TGTGCCAGCAGCCCTAGTGGAGGGGCTAACTATGGCTACACCTTC

v_gene: TRBV9
d_gene: TRBD2
abundance: .
j_gene: TRBJ2-5
CDR3aa: CASSVRTSGGTQYF
CDR3nt: TGTGCCAGCAGCGTAAGAACTAGCGGGGGGACCCAGTACTTC

v_gene: TRBV21-1
d_gene: .
abundance: .
j_gene: TRBJ2-3
CDR3aa: CASSGRRTGTTDTQYF
CDR3nt: TGTGCCAGCAGCGGTAGGAGGACCGGGACTACAGATACGCAGTATTTT

v_gene: TRBV19
d_gene: .
abundance: .
j_gene: TRBJ1-2
CDR3aa: CASTSGSAVGYTF
CDR3nt: TGTGCCAGTACCTCGGGGTCAGCCGTCGGCTACACCTTC

v_gene: TRBV10-3
d_gene: TRBD2
abundance: .
j_gene: TRBJ2-1
CDR3aa: CAISEAGTSVFF
CDR3nt: TGTGCCATCAGTGAGGCCGGGACTAGTGTTTTCTTC

v_gene: TRBV4-1
d_gene: .
abundance: .
j_gene: TRBJ2-1
CDR3aa: CASSGGKRLFF
CDR3nt: TGCGCCAGCAGCGGAGGAAAGAGACTGTTCTTC

v_gene: TRBV7-8
d_gene: TRBD1
abundance: .
j_gene: TRBJ1-2
CDR3aa: CASSLAWGQGDRNYGYTF
CDR3nt: TGTGCCAGCAGCTTAGCGTGGGGACAGGGGGATAGAAACTATGGCTACACCTTC

v_gene: TRBV4-1
d_gene: TRBD1
abundance: .
j_gene: TRBJ2-1
CDR3aa: CASSPGGQGLSYNEQFF
CDR3nt: TGCGCCAGCAGCCCGGGGGGACAGGGGTTATCCTACAATGAGCAGTTCTTC

v_gene: TRBV5-6
d_gene: TRBD1
abundance: .
j_gene: TRBJ1-2
CDR3aa: CASSLAPSGGVSGYTF
CDR3nt: TGTGCCAGCAGCTTGGCTCCATCAGGGGGTGTGAGTGGCTACACCTTC

v_gene: TRBV15
d_gene: TRBD2
abundance: .
j_gene: TRBJ2-3
CDR3aa: CATSRDRWRGGNTDTQYF
CDR3nt: TGTGCCACCAGCAGAGATCGATGGCGGGGGGGAAACACAGATACGCAGTATTTT

v_gene: TRBV19
d_gene: TRBD2
abundance: .
j_gene: TRBJ2-5
CDR3aa: CASSIGTSGLQETQYF
CDR3nt: TGTGCCAGTAGTATAGGGACTAGCGGTCTACAAGAGACCCAGTACTTC

v_gene: TRBV6-5
d_gene: TRBD1
abundance: .
j_gene: TRBJ1-1
CDR3aa: CASSSDRVGITEAFF
CDR3nt: TGTGCCAGCAGCTCGGACAGGGTTGGTATCACTGAAGCTTTCTTT

v_gene: TRBV3-1/TRBV3-2
d_gene: .
abundance: .
j_gene: TRBJ2-1
CDR3aa: CASSPWNRNSNEQFF
CDR3nt: TGTGCCAGCAGTCCTTGGAACAGGAACTCCAATGAGCAGTTCTTC

v_gene: TRBV4-1
d_gene: .
abundance: .
j_gene: TRBJ2-7
CDR3aa: CASSQDQKLLLSYEQYF
CDR3nt: TGCGCCAGCAGCCAAGATCAAAAGCTACTACTATCCTACGAGCAGTACTTC

v_gene: TRBV6-1
d_gene: TRBD1
abundance: .
j_gene: TRBJ1-5
CDR3aa: CASSGAGGAGNQPQHF
CDR3nt: TGTGCCAGCAGTGGGGCAGGGGGCGCGGGCAATCAGCCCCAGCATTTT

v_gene: TRBV11-2
d_gene: TRBD1
abundance: few
j_gene: TRBJ2-7
CDR3aa: CASSGRGQGLRGARQQYF
CDR3nt: TGTGCCAGCAGCGGCCGAGGACAGGGGTTGAGGGGTGCTAGGCAGCAGTACTTC

v_gene: TRBV7-6
d_gene: TRBD2
abundance: .
j_gene: TRBJ2-7
CDR3aa: CASSDTSGGDYEQYF
CDR3nt: TGTGCCAGCAGCGATACTAGCGGGGGGGACTACGAGCAGTACTTC

v_gene: TRBV9
d_gene: TRBD2
abundance: .
j_gene: TRBJ2-1
CDR3aa: CASSATSDQYNEQFF
CDR3nt: TGTGCCAGCAGCGCAACTAGCGACCAATACAATGAGCAGTTCTTC

v_gene: TRBV5-4
d_gene: .
abundance: .
j_gene: TRBJ2-7
CDR3aa: CASSFEGEQYF
CDR3nt: TGTGCCAGCAGCTTTGAGGGCGAGCAGTACTTC

v_gene: TRBV2
d_gene: TRBD2
abundance: .
j_gene: TRBJ2-7
CDR3aa: CASGYGAGGPNEQYF
CDR3nt: TGTGCCAGCGGCTACGGAGCGGGAGGGCCCAACGAGCAGTACTTC

v_gene: TRBV3-1/TRBV3-2
d_gene: .
abundance: .
j_gene: TRBJ2-5
CDR3aa: CASSQDSAQETQYF
CDR3nt: TGTGCCAGCAGCCAAGATTCCGCGCAAGAGACCCAGTACTTC

v_gene: TRBV19
d_gene: TRBD2
abundance: .
j_gene: TRBJ2-2
CDR3aa: CASSFERGILGELFF
CDR3nt: TGTGCCAGTAGTTTCGAGCGGGGAATTCTCGGGGAGCTGTTTTTT

v_gene: TRBV7-3
d_gene: .
abundance: .
j_gene: TRBJ1-5
CDR3aa: CASSLRRGRQGGNQPQHF
CDR3nt: TGTGCCAGCAGCTTAAGGAGGGGCCGGCAGGGCGGAAATCAGCCCCAGCATTTT

v_gene: TRBV7-2
d_gene: TRBD2
abundance: once
j_gene: TRBJ2-3
CDR3aa: CASSLVSGGSDTQYF
CDR3nt: TGTGCCAGCAGCTTAGTTTCGGGGGGGTCAGATACGCAGTATTTT

v_gene: TRBV13
d_gene: .
abundance: .
j_gene: TRBJ1-5
CDR3aa: CASSFGRGQPQHF
CDR3nt: TGTGCCAGCAGCTTCGGTAGGGGTCAGCCCCAGCATTTT

v_gene: TRBV15
d_gene: .
abundance: .
j_gene: TRBJ1-6
CDR3aa: CATSRGGTANSPLHF
CDR3nt: TGTGCCACCAGCAGGGGGGGGACGGCTAATTCACCCCTCCACTTT

v_gene: TRBV19
d_gene: TRBD2
abundance: .
j_gene: TRBJ2-5
CDR3aa: CASSIQRGSETQYF
CDR3nt: TGTGCCAGTAGTATTCAGCGGGGGTCAGAGACCCAGTACTTC

v_gene: TRBV29-1
d_gene: TRBD1
abundance: .
j_gene: TRBJ1-4
CDR3aa: CSVEGLCRGKKLFF
CDR3nt: TGCAGCGTTGAGGGATTATGCAGGGGGAAGAAACTGTTTTTT

v_gene: TRBV3-1/TRBV3-2
d_gene: TRBD1
abundance: .
j_gene: TRBJ2-6
CDR3aa: CASSPLPGQGQSGANVLTF
CDR3nt: TGTGCCAGCAGCCCACTACCGGGACAGGGACAATCTGGGGCCAACGTCCTGACTTTC

v_gene: TRBV18
d_gene: .
abundance: .
j_gene: TRBJ1-4
CDR3aa: CASSPFRRGTTNEKLFF
CDR3nt: TGTGCCAGCTCACCGTTTAGGAGGGGAACAACTAATGAAAAACTGTTTTTT

v_gene: TRBV5-1
d_gene: .
abundance: .
j_gene: TRBJ2-7
CDR3aa: CASSERTQDEQYF
CDR3nt: TGCGCCAGCAGCGAACGAACCCAGGACGAGCAGTACTTC

v_gene: TRBV7-6
d_gene: TRBD1
abundance: .
j_gene: TRBJ2-7
CDR3aa: CASSLGANRGSSQYEQYF
CDR3nt: TGTGCCAGCAGCTTAGGGGCAAACAGGGGGTCTTCTCAATACGAGCAGTACTTC

v_gene: TRBV2
d_gene: .
abundance: .
j_gene: TRBJ1-2
CDR3aa: CASPLGGKYGYTF
CDR3nt: TGTGCCAGCCCTCTCGGGGGGAAGTATGGCTACACCTTC